Included here is one T cell receptor (beta chain) sequence, with context. Its antigen is not known. The sample originates from a study of T cells in localized non-small cell lung cancer. Assay: immunoSEQ multiplex PCR; the TCRdb copy retains only in-frame clones and omits some. The table has approximately 150,000 clones, around 90% seen once; the top ten hold over 1.5%. Study-level results: Clonality peaked in uninvolved adjacent lung rather than tumor. Adjacent lung was found to contain a median roughly 60 of the top 100 tumor clones. As only one tumor region underwent sequencing, heterogeneity remains possible. Higher blood T cell density went with longer overall survival.

CDR3 length: 15 amino acids. V shed 3 bases and J shed 1 base, with 13 bases lying between them. CDR1 and CDR2 from the germline V gene are SSHAT and FNYEAQ (reference sequence). The TCR comes from a female donor at least 60 years old with stage I lung adenocarcinoma. The chain is built from TRBV7-7 and TRBJ2-7; D possibly corresponds to TRBD2 (6 bases). Material: peripheral blood, obtained before any cancer treatment. The CDR3 is CASSFNLGGSYEQYF. Written as DNA, the CDR3 is TGTGCCAGCAGCTTTAATCTCGGGGGATCCTACGAGCAGTACTTC.